The subject of this entry is one T cell receptor beta chain. The antigen is unknown. These data originate in a study of T-cell memory formation after mild COVID-19. General observations from the study: While clones contracting from day 15 to 85 were balanced between CD4 and CD8, later expanders leaned CD4+.

TCRdb processed the 5' RACE reads anew with MiXCR; each CDR3 protein has one entry. The sample consists of around 440,000 distinct CDR3 sequences, 15% to 20% of them appearing once. Losses at the gene ends were 0 bases for V and 9 bases for J; bases not matched to a gene: 15. Germline CDR1 and CDR2: SGDLS and YYNGEE. This CDR3 spans 17 amino acids. The chain is built from TRBV9 and TRBJ2-7; 10 bases map to TRBD2. The clonotype was recovered from an adult woman who had mild COVID-19 (a few samples of this study predate the infection). Cell type and time point are not known. Source material: PBMCs or a T cell subset sorted from them (not recorded which). The CDR3 here is CASSVGSSGSHLGGQYF. For the CDR3, the DNA is TGTGCCAGCAGCGTAGGCTCTAGCGGGAGTCACCTCGGGGGGCAGTACTTC.